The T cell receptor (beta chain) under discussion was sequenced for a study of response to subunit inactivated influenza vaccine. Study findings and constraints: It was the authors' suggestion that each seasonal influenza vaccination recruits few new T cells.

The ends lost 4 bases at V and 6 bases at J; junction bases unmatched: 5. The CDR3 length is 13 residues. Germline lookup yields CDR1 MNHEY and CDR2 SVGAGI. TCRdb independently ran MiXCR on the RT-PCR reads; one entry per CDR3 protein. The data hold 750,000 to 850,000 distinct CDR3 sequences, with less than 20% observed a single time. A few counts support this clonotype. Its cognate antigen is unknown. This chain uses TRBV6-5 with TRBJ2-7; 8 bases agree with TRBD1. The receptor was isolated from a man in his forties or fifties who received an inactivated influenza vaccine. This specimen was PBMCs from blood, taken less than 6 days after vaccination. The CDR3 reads CASSSDRVGEQYF. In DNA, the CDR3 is TGTGCCAGCAGTTCGGACAGGGTCGGCGAGCAGTACTTC.